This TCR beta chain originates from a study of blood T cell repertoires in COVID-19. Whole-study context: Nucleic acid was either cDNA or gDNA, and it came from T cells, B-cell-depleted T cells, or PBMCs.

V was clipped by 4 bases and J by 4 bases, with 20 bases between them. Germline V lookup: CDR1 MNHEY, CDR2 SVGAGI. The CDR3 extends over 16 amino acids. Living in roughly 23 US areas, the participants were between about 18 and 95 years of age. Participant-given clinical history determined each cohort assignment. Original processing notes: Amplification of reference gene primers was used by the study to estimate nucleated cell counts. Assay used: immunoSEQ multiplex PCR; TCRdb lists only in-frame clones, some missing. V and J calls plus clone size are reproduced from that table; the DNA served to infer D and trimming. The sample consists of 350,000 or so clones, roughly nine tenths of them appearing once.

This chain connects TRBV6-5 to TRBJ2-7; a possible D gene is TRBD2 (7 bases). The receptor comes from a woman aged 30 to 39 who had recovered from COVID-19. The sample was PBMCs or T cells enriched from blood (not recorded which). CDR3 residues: CASSLVTWGGEYEQYF. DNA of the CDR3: TGTGCCAGCAGTTTGGTCACGTGGGGGGGCGAATACGAGCAGTACTTC.